This TCR beta chain was obtained from a study of blood T cell repertoires in COVID-19. Looking at the study overall: Sites across the United States, Italy and Spain contributed samples from acute and convalescent COVID-19.

Under the authors' procedure: Using reference gene primer amplification, nucleated cell counts were estimated. Method: immunoSEQ multiplex PCR; TCRdb's copy keeps in-frame clones and lacks some. V and J calls and clone size are copied from that table; D and trimming were computed from the DNA. The sample records 200,000 to 300,000 clones, around 90% being singletons. Germline CDR1 reads KGHSH; CDR2 reads LQKENI. The CDR3 length is 16 residues. J was trimmed by 1 base and V by 3 bases; bases with no gene match: 6. The chain combines TRBV18 with TRBJ2-7, with 10 bases aligning to TRBD2. The receptor's source is a human donor in a cohort sampled during active COVID-19. What was sequenced was peripheral blood. CDR3: CASSPRGLAVSYEQYF. DNA for the CDR3: TGTGCCAGCTCACCTCGAGGACTAGCGGTATCCTACGAGCAGTACTTC.